This TCR beta chain was identified during a study of blood T cells in healthy people across ages (dated by TCRdb to the mid-2010s). About the study as a whole: In model experiments, template switching captured about one uniquely barcoded TCR beta cDNA molecule for every two T cells. Two additional independent replicas of 1 million unique cDNA reads from the same blood draw were analyzed for two donors (one aged 18 to 29 and one aged 80 or older). Using deep sequencing normalized with unique cDNA molecular identifiers, the study measured how TCR beta repertoire diversity changes with age. Four age groups were formed from the donors: young (average approximately 15 years), middle-aged (more than 35), aged (about 62) and long-lived (approximately 80). Donors of different ages were randomly distributed across sequencing lanes to avoid experimental bias. On the study overall, not on this receptor specifically: Observed TCR beta diversity per million T cells fell roughly linearly with age, and a significant reduction was already apparent by age around 40. The CMV infection status of donors was not known, potentially confounding age-related changes in expanded clonotypes. The long-lived group showed more naive CD4+ T cells, fewer expanded clones and increased TCR diversity than the aged group, suggesting age selection. Observed TCR beta diversity correlated strongly with the percentage of naive T cells measured by flow cytometry. Total diversity estimates from one million sequenced T cells were considered lower bounds and underestimates. Bulk unsorted PBMC profiling prevented conclusive comparison of naive and antigen-experienced compartments.

There are a few counts of this clonotype. What antigen it recognizes has not been identified. Base qualities are not recorded, but no much larger clone differs from it by a single base. Libraries were built with 5' RACE. Instrument used: Illumina HiSeq 2500. A second roughly 7 to 11 cycle PCR used a sample-barcoded 5' primer and a J-beta primer mix. A unique molecular identifier was introduced onto each TCR beta cDNA molecule by a template-switch 5' adaptor carrying 12 random nucleotides. At least 2.5 million CDR3-containing paired-end reads were obtained from each sample. All of the RNA was converted into first-strand cDNA using the Mint cDNA synthesis kit, with a TRBC-specific oligonucleotide serving as the primer. Following uracil-DNA glycosylase treatment, all cDNA underwent a first 18-cycle PCR with the universal primers M1SS and BC2_uni_R. As for how the authors treated the data: For normalization, 1 million high-quality reads were randomly selected from each sample, with every read carrying a distinct molecular identifier. Reads with shared molecular identifiers were discarded instead of being binned into consensus sequences. MiTCR, run with a Q25 quality threshold and the strictest error-elimination algorithm, handled CDR3 identification, clonotype clustering and error correction. A nonparametric unseen species model with Euler transformation was used to estimate a lower bound on total TCR beta diversity. TCRdb cleaned the public reads at Q25 with fastp, built clones with MiXCR and kept in-frame beta chains. For every CDR3 protein sequence, its rows merge into one entry that carries the most common genes and DNA. TCRdb, not the authors, supplied the V and J calls. The sample table lists some 700,000 distinct CDR3 sequences, roughly 45% of them with a count of one. The ten biggest clones cover around a fifth of the sample.

The 39 donors, aged 6 to 90 years, were systemically healthy Caucasian individuals from Russia. Each donor gave ten milliliters of peripheral blood, collected into EDTA-treated Vacutainer tubes. Ficoll-Paque density-gradient centrifugation was used to isolate PBMCs, with at least 6 million per sample. Total RNA, at least 6 micrograms per sample, was extracted from PBMCs with Trizol reagent. The percentages of naive CD45RAhigh/CD27high T cells were determined by flow cytometry on a PBMC aliquot from every donor. Measured from the cysteine to the phenylalanine, the CDR3 is 15 residues long. Just the 45-base CDR3 DNA is kept, in frame starting at base 1. Cut back by 0 bases and 2 bases, the V and J ends lie 11 bases apart. CDR1 SGDLS and CDR2 YYNGEE are derived from the germline V gene.

Material: blood. The rearranged chain carries TRBV9 and TRBJ2-5; the best D guess is TRBD2, with 5 bases matching. The sequence was collected from a woman in her sixties or seventies in good health. The DNA reads as follows: TGTGCCAGCAGCGTAGGACTTGGCGGGCAAGAGACCCAGTACTTC. Translation gives CASSVGLGGQETQYF.